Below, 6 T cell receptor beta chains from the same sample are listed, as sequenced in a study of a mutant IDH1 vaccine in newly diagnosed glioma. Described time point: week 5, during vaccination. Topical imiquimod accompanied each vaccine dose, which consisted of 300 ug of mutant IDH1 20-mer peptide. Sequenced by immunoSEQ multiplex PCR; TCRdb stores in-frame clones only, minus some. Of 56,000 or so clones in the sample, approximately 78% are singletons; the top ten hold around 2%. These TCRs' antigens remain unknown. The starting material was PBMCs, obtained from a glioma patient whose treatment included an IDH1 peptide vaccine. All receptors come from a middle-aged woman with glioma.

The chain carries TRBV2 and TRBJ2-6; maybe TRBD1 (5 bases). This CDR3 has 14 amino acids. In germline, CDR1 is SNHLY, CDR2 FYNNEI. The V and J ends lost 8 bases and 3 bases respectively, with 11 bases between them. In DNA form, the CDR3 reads TGTGCCAGCTCAGGGCAGGGTGGGGCCAACGTCCTGACTTTC. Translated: CASSGQGGANVLTF.

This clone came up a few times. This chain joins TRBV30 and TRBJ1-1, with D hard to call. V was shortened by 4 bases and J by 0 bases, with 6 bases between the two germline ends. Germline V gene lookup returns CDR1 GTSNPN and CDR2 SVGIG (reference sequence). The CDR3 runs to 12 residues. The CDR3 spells CAWNPMNTEAFF. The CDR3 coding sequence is TGTGCCTGGAACCCGATGAACACTGAAGCTTTCTTT.

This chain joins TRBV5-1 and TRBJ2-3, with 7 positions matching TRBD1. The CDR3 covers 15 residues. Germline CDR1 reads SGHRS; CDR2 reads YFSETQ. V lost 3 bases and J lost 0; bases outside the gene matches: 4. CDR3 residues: CASSSQGQSTDTQYF. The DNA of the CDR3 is TGCGCCAGCAGCTCACAGGGGCAGAGCACAGATACGCAGTATTTT.

The CDR3 DNA is TGTGCCAGTACCAATTGGGAGGGGGAGGACACTGAAGCTTTCTTT. Encoded protein: CASTNWEGEDTEAFF. The genes are TRBV19 and TRBJ1-1; TRBD1 is a possible D gene (6 bases). The V end was cut by 7 bases, the J end by 3 bases, with 18 bases between. This CDR3 contains 15 residues. The germline gives CDR1 LNHDA, CDR2 SQIVND (reference sequence).

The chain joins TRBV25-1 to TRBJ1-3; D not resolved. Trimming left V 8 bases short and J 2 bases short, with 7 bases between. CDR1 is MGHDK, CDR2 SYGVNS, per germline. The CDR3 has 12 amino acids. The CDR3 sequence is CASQVAGNTIYF. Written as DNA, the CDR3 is TGTGCCAGCCAGGTGGCTGGAAACACCATATATTTT.

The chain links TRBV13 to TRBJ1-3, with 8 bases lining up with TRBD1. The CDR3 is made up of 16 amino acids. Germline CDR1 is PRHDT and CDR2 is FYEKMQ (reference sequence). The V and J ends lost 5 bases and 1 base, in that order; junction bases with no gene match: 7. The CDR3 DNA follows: TGTGCCAGCAGCCTACGACAGGGGAGGTCTGGAAACACCATATATTTT. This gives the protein CASSLRQGRSGNTIYF.